The 25 T cell receptor beta chains below come from one sample, sequenced in a study of T cell responses to AZD1222 COVID-19 vaccine. The method was immunoSEQ multiplex PCR; TCRdb's version includes in-frame clones alone and lacks a portion of them. The sample carries under 120,000 clones, roughly 90% recorded once. Material: peripheral blood, obtained on day 0 of AZD1222 vaccination. Receptors originate from an adult in good health.

The rearrangement links TRBV7-2 to TRBJ2-5; 9 nucleotides agree with TRBD2. The CDR3 runs 17 residues. CDR1 and CDR2 (germline): SGHTA, FQGNSA. CDR3 residues: CATRDPSGGPYQETQYF. The CDR3 coding sequence is TGTGCGACCAGAGATCCCAGCGGGGGGCCTTACCAAGAGACCCAGTACTTC.

The rearrangement links TRBV7-2 to TRBJ1-2; D is ambiguous. Per germline, CDR1 SGHTA and CDR2 FQGNSA. The CDR3 has 13 residues. V was shortened by 1 base and J by 0 bases, with 3 bases between the two germline ends. The CDR3 is CASSLVTNYGYTF. CDR3 nucleotide sequence: TGTGCCAGCAGCTTAGTTACTAACTATGGCTACACCTTC.

The V gene is TRBV20-1, the J gene TRBJ2-2; D unclear. The CDR3 loop spans 12 amino acids. V lost 3 bases and J lost 8, with 10 bases in between. Germline-derived CDR1 and CDR2 are DFQATT and SNEGSKA (reference sequence). CDR3 protein: CSASFTRGELFF. DNA for the CDR3: TGCAGTGCTAGTTTTACCCGAGGGGAGCTGTTTTTT.

This clone was seen only once. The chain employs TRBV5-1 and TRBJ2-1, with 7 bases fitting TRBD1. The V and J ends lost 4 bases and 6 bases, in that order; junction bases with no gene match: 4. CDR1 and CDR2 (germline): SGHRS, YFSETQ. CDR3 length equals 13 residues. The CDR3, as DNA: TGCGCCAGCAGCACTGACAGGGTCAATGAGCAGTTCTTC. This codes for CASSTDRVNEQFF. Variable domain in full (rest from reference TRBV5-1 and TRBJ2-1): KAGVTQTPRYLIKTRGQQVTLSCSPISGHRSVSWYQQTPGQGLQFLFEYFSETQRNKGNFPGRFSGRQFSNSRSEMNVSTLELGDSALYLCASSTDRVNEQFFGPGTRLTVL.

The gene calls are TRBV10-3 and TRBJ2-5, with TRBD1 matching 9 bases. CDR3 length: 17 amino acids. CDR1 is ENHRY, CDR2 SYGVKD, per germline. V lost 0 bases to trimming and J lost 1 base; unmatched junction nucleotides: 6. DNA of the CDR3: TGTGCCATCAGTGAGTCGCCGACAGGGGGTTCCCAAGAGACCCAGTACTTC. Amino acids: CAISESPTGGSQETQYF.

The rearrangement links TRBV2 to TRBJ1-1; 8 bases agree with TRBD1. The CDR3 consists of 14 residues. V shed 2 bases and J 3 bases; nucleotides not matched to a gene: 2. Germline CDR1 and CDR2: SNHLY and FYNNEI. This CDR3 reads CASSEQGADTEAFF. CDR3 in DNA: TGTGCCAGCAGTGAACAGGGGGCGGACACTGAAGCTTTCTTT.

The chain uses TRBV7-2 and TRBJ2-1; TRBD2 agrees at 9 bases. V lost 5 bases to trimming and J lost 9 bases; unmatched junction nucleotides: 8. Germline V lookup: CDR1 SGHTA, CDR2 FQGNSA. This CDR3 comprises 14 residues. The CDR3 spells CASSKKAGGTEQFF. CDR3 nucleotides: TGTGCCAGCAGCAAAAAAGCGGGGGGTACTGAGCAGTTCTTC.

CDR3 bases: TGTGCCAGCAGTTTACCTTTCCAAGAGACCCAGTACTTC. The encoded protein is CASSLPFQETQYF. This sequence joins TRBV27 and TRBJ2-5; D ambiguous. This CDR3 region has 13 residues. The germline V and J ends were trimmed by 2 bases and 1 base, with 5 bases remaining between them. Germline-derived CDR1 and CDR2 are MNHEY and SMNVEV (reference sequence).

This clone was observed a single time. The gene calls are TRBV7-3 and TRBJ1-1; D is possibly TRBD1 (5 bases). Trimming cost V 5 bases and J 0 bases, with 13 bases left between them. This CDR3 contains 15 residues. CDR1 SGHTA and CDR2 FQGTGA come from the germline V gene. This chain's CDR3 is CASSPPGTVNTEAFF. CDR3 nucleotides: TGTGCCAGCAGCCCTCCCGGGACGGTGAACACTGAAGCTTTCTTT.

This chain links TRBV5-1 with TRBJ2-5; a possible D gene is TRBD1 (6 bases). V gave up 4 bases and J gave up 4 bases, with 14 bases separating them. Germline assignment: CDR1 SGHRS and CDR2 YFSETQ. This CDR3 is 14 amino acids long. CDR3 DNA: TGCGCCAGCAGCCCAGGGGTAGGTGGAGAGACCCAGTACTTC. Translation: CASSPGVGGETQYF.

This chain links TRBV10-3 with TRBJ1-5, with D possibly being TRBD1 (5 bases). The germline CDR1 and CDR2 sequences are ENHRY and SYGVKD. Trimming left V 3 bases short and J 4 bases short, with 7 bases between. The CDR3 sequence is 13 residues long. The DNA for the CDR3 is TGTGCCATCAGTGAAGAGGGGAATCAGCCCCAGCATTTT. Encoded protein: CAISEEGNQPQHF.

This clone was observed a handful of times. This rearrangement joins TRBV5-1 to TRBJ2-1; 7 nucleotides agree with TRBD2. Per germline, CDR1 SGHRS and CDR2 YFSETQ. This CDR3 comprises 15 residues. Trimming at V came to 0 bases and at J to 8 bases, leaving 8 bases not matched to a gene. The DNA of the CDR3 is TGCGCCAGCAGCTTGGGACTAGCTATTCGCGATGAGCAGTTCTTC. The encoded protein is CASSLGLAIRDEQFF. The whole variable domain, filled in from reference TRBV5-1 and TRBJ2-1, reads KAGVTQTPRYLIKTRGQQVTLSCSPISGHRSVSWYQQTPGQGLQFLFEYFSETQRNKGNFPGRFSGRQFSNSRSEMNVSTLELGDSALYLCASSLGLAIRDEQFFGPGTRLTVL.

The CDR3 is CASSVTILGQDTGELFF. In DNA form, the CDR3 reads TGTGCCAGCAGCGTAACCATTTTGGGACAGGACACCGGGGAGCTGTTTTTT. The gene calls are TRBV9 and TRBJ2-2; 8 nucleotides match TRBD1. J gave up 3 bases and V 1 base, and 8 bases lay outside the gene matches. The CDR3 contains 17 residues. CDR1 and CDR2 from the germline V gene are SGDLS and YYNGEE.

The chain combines TRBV18 with TRBJ1-2; 7 bases map to TRBD1. The length of the CDR3 is 14 residues. Germline assignment: CDR1 KGHSH and CDR2 LQKENI. V was clipped by 2 bases and J by 8 bases; unmatched bases: 8. The CDR3 DNA reads as TGTGCCAGCTCACCAGAGGCAGGGGGACGGGGCTACACCTTC. This translates into CASSPEAGGRGYTF.

The rearrangement uses TRBV2 and TRBJ1-4; D might be TRBD1 (5 bases). This CDR3 contains 14 residues. Germline V gene data show CDR1 as SNHLY and CDR2 as FYNNEI. V dropped 5 bases and J dropped 4 bases, with 11 bases sitting between them. This chain's CDR3 is CASSKGVLNEKLFF. CDR3 in DNA: TGTGCCAGCAGTAAAGGGGTACTTAATGAAAAACTGTTTTTT.

This chain uses TRBV11-3 with TRBJ2-5; possibly TRBD1 for D (5 bases). The CDR3 covers 12 residues. Germline CDR1 reads SGHNT; CDR2 reads YENEEA. V dropped 1 base and J dropped 5 bases, with 5 bases sitting between them. The CDR3 here is CASSLAGETQYF. Written as DNA, the CDR3 is TGTGCCAGCAGCTTAGCAGGGGAGACCCAGTACTTC.

The chain couples TRBV9 to TRBJ2-7; perhaps TRBD1 as D (5 bases). V gave up 3 bases and J gave up 2 bases, with 15 bases separating them. Germline assignment: CDR1 SGDLS and CDR2 YYNGEE. This CDR3 spans 15 amino acids. The chain's CDR3 is CASSADLGAAYEQYF. The CDR3 nucleotides read TGTGCCAGCAGCGCCGATCTAGGGGCTGCCTACGAGCAGTACTTC.

The chain links TRBV5-6 to TRBJ2-3; D is perhaps TRBD2 (7 bases). CDR3 length: 17 amino acids. Germline CDR1 is SGHDT and CDR2 is YYEEEE. Trimming took 0 bases from V and 1 from J, leaving 15 bases between them. CDR3: CASSLVAGALGTDTQYF. CDR3 nucleotide sequence: TGTGCCAGCAGCTTGGTGGCGGGGGCTCTGGGCACAGATACGCAGTATTTT.

The chain joins TRBV11-2 to TRBJ2-3; possible D gene TRBD1, 5 bases. Trimming took off 2 bases at V and 2 bases at J, with 8 bases between the two ends. The CDR3 runs to 14 residues. Germline V gene sequence: CDR1 SGHAT, CDR2 FQNNGV. This CDR3 is CASSLSGHTDTQYF. The CDR3 DNA sequence: TGTGCCAGCAGCTTATCAGGACACACAGATACGCAGTATTTT.

The V gene is TRBV6-5, the J gene TRBJ1-1; TRBD1 agrees at 8 bases. This CDR3 is 14 amino acids long. With V trimmed by 6 bases and J by 1 base, 4 bases remained unmatched. The germline V gene has CDR1 MNHEY and CDR2 SVGAGI. The CDR3 DNA reads TGTGCCAGCAGGAGGACAGGGCCGAACACTGAAGCTTTCTTT. This codes for CASRRTGPNTEAFF.

V gene TRBV6-4 combines with J gene TRBJ2-3, with TRBD2 as a possible D gene (7 bases). The CDR3 is 16 residues long. CDR1 is MRHNA and CDR2 is SNTAGT in the germline V gene. Trimming left V 0 bases short and J 4 bases short, with 14 bases between. For the CDR3, the DNA is TGTGCCAGCAGTGACTCCGGAGGGGGGGCCGCAGATACGCAGTATTTT. Translating gives CASSDSGGGAADTQYF.

The rearrangement uses TRBV6-5 and TRBJ2-5; D unclear. This CDR3 comprises 12 residues. The V and J ends lost 7 bases and 3 bases respectively, with 9 bases between them. Germline V lookup: CDR1 MNHEY, CDR2 SVGAGI. CDR3 DNA: TGTGCCAGCAAGAAAAGGGAAGAGACCCAGTACTTC. Protein product: CASKKREETQYF.

V is TRBV2 and J is TRBJ2-7, with D perhaps matching TRBD1 or TRBD2 (5 bases each). V was trimmed by 6 bases and J by 5 bases, leaving 8 bases between them. This CDR3 has 11 amino acids. CDR1 and CDR2 from the germline V gene are SNHLY and FYNNEI. The CDR3 DNA follows: TGTGCCAGCAGGGTGGGGGACGAGCAGTACTTC. It translates to CASRVGDEQYF. Complete variable domain (other parts from reference TRBV2 and TRBJ2-7): EPEVTQTPSHQVTQMGQEVILRCVPISNHLYFYWYRQILGQKVEFLVSFYNNEISEKSEIFDDQFSVERPDGSNFTLKIRSTKLEDSAMYFCASRVGDEQYFGPGTRLTVT.

The chain carries TRBV6-5 and TRBJ1-1; D is possibly TRBD1 (6 bases). Trimming removed 8 bases from V and 1 base from J, with 11 bases in between. This CDR3 is built from 13 residues. Per the germline V gene, CDR1 is MNHEY and CDR2 is SVGAGI. CDR3 residues: CASRPGANTEAFF. CDR3 DNA sequence: TGTGCCAGCCGGCCAGGGGCGAACACTGAAGCTTTCTTT.

The V call is TRBV7-2, the J call TRBJ2-3, with TRBD2 matching 8 bases. Germline CDR1 is SGHTA and CDR2 is FQGNSA. V was clipped by 5 bases and J by 2 bases; unmatched bases: 9. There are 16 residues in the CDR3. CDR3 in DNA: TGTGCCAGCAGCGGTCGTTCGGGGGGGCCCACAGATACGCAGTATTTT. It translates to CASSGRSGGPTDTQYF. The whole variable domain, remainder taken from reference TRBV7-2 and TRBJ2-3, is GAGVSQSPSNKVTEKGKDVELRCDPISGHTALYWYRQSLGQGLEFLIYFQGNSAPDKSGLPSDRFSAERTGGSVSTLTIQRTQQEDSAVYLCASSGRSGGPTDTQYFGPGTRLTVL.